In its sample, the clone carrying this T cell receptor beta chain was seen many times. Sample-barcoded 5' priming and a J-beta primer mix drove a second PCR of roughly 6 to 12 cycles. Using its own MiXCR run on the 5' RACE reads, TCRdb lists one record per CDR3 protein. This table has around 1,900,000 distinct CDR3 sequences, around 40% appearing once. The data derive from a study of blood T cells in healthy people across ages. Germline V lookup: CDR1 SGHTA, CDR2 FQGNSA. The CDR3 covers 13 residues. V lost 4 bases and J 3 bases, leaving 7 bases between the germline ends. The sample consisted of blood. The chain employs TRBV7-2 and TRBJ1-5; maybe TRBD1 (5 bases). The receptor was isolated from a human donor in good health. CDR3 protein: CASSSRVNQPQHF. CDR3 coding DNA: TGTGCCAGCAGCTCCAGGGTCAATCAGCCCCAGCATTTT. Combining the CDR3 with reference TRBV7-2 and TRBJ1-5 gives the whole variable domain GAGVSQSPSNKVTEKGKDVELRCDPISGHTALYWYRQSLGQGLEFLIYFQGNSAPDKSGLPSDRFSAERTGGSVSTLTIQRTQQEDSAVYLCASSSRVNQPQHFGDGTRLSIL.